This TCR beta chain is drawn from a study of blood T cell repertoires in COVID-19. Study details: Both acute and convalescent COVID-19 samples were obtained from the United States, Italy and Spain. T cells, B-cell-depleted T cells, or PBMCs provided the cDNA or gDNA that served as material.

This clone occurred once. In the original workflow: By means of reference gene primer amplification, nucleated cell counts were estimated. Method: immunoSEQ multiplex PCR; TCRdb's copy keeps in-frame clones and lacks some. Clonal size and the V and J genes are those of that table, whereas D and trimming came from the DNA. Among about 99,000 clones listed, approximately 87% were seen once. The V gene end was trimmed by 0 bases and the J gene end by 5 bases; junction bases not matched to a gene: 6. Per the germline V gene, CDR1 is SGHRS and CDR2 is YFSETQ. The CDR3 is 16 residues long. This chain joins TRBV5-1 and TRBJ2-3; 10 bases match TRBD2. The receptor was isolated from a human donor in a cohort sampled during active or convalescent COVID-19. Sequenced input: peripheral blood. CDR3 sequence: CASSLGSGGSQDTQYF. The CDR3 DNA reads TGCGCCAGCAGCTTGGGTAGCGGGGGGTCACAAGATACGCAGTATTTT.